The clone carrying this T cell receptor (beta chain) was seen repeatedly, ten times or more. Its cognate antigen is unknown. The entirety of the isolated RNA underwent reverse transcription, so expressed TCRB transcripts were sequenced. Sequenced by immunoSEQ multiplex PCR; TCRdb stores in-frame clones only, minus some. There are about 150,000 clones in the sample; less than 11% occur only once, and roughly 1.4% lies in the top ten. This sample was included in a study of beta chain features in type 1 diabetes. Every donor provided one heparinised blood draw, which averaged around 110 mL. Purity above 95% was achieved in all sorted populations. Study-wide results and caveats: The study left unresolved whether HLA type influences TCRB rearrangement. Patients with type 1 diabetes showed fewer VDJ junction insertions and more deletions.

The V end was cut by 0 bases, the J end by 4 bases, with 4 bases between. CDR3 size: 13 residues. The germline V gene has CDR1 SGHRS and CDR2 YFSETQ. This TCR was sampled from a man between 18 and 35 years old in good health. The material sequenced was naive CD4+ T cells from blood. The J gene is TRBJ2-2, the V gene TRBV5-1; the D is unclear. The CDR3 here is CASSLDGTGELFF. In DNA, the CDR3 is TGCGCCAGCAGCTTGGACGGCACCGGGGAGCTGTTTTTT.